This is a list of T cell receptor beta chains from one sample in a study of Ad26.COV2.S vaccination and SARS-CoV-2 variants. Assay used: immunoSEQ multiplex PCR; TCRdb lists only in-frame clones, some missing. The repertoire holds about 350,000 clones, 92% seen once, with around 4% in the top ten. Specimen: peripheral blood, collected after recovery from COVID-19. The receptors shown here come from a human donor who had recovered from COVID-19. CDR3s include the opening cysteine and the closing phenylalanine or tryptophan. The D gene is left open where the match is weak. Expanded clones get a size class; other rows say once, few or many, or leave the size out.

size: -; J: TRBJ2-5; D: TRBD2; V: TRBV4-3; DNA: TGCGCCAGCAGCCGGGAACTAGCGATCAACCAAGAGACCCAGTACTTC; CDR3: CASSRELAINQETQYF
size: -; J: TRBJ2-5; D: TRBD1; V: TRBV6-1; DNA: TGTGCCAGCAGTGAAGACGGGACAGGGACCCAAGAGACCCAGTACTTC; CDR3: CASSEDGTGTQETQYF
size: -; J: TRBJ2-1; D: -; V: TRBV4-3; DNA: TGCGCCAGCAGCCAAGTGGTCAAACTCAATGAGCAGTTCTTC; CDR3: CASSQVVKLNEQFF
size: -; J: TRBJ1-2; D: -; V: TRBV5-6; DNA: TGTGCCAGCAGCCAAACGGTTGGAGTGGTCTATGGCTACACCTTC; CDR3: CASSQTVGVVYGYTF
size: -; J: TRBJ2-5; D: -; V: TRBV3-1/TRBV3-2; DNA: TGTGCCAGCAGCCAAGACGCGAAAGAGACCCAGTACTTC; CDR3: CASSQDAKETQYF
size: -; J: TRBJ1-1; D: -; V: TRBV6-5; DNA: TGTGCCAGCAGGCCTACAAGTGGGCTTAAGGCTGAAGCTTTCTTT; CDR3: CASRPTSGLKAEAFF
size: -; J: TRBJ1-1; D: -; V: TRBV9; DNA: TGTGCCAGCAGCCGGGGCACTGAAGCTTTCTTT; CDR3: CASSRGTEAFF
size: -; J: TRBJ2-1; D: TRBD2; V: TRBV5-1; DNA: TGCGCCAGCAGTCCCCTTTCTAGCGGGGGGCAGAGCTCCTACAATGAGCAGTTCTTC; CDR3: CASSPLSSGGQSSYNEQFF
size: -; J: TRBJ2-6; D: -; V: TRBV7-3; DNA: TGTGCCAGCAGCTTCGGCGTCGGGGAGCCGCGTGGGGCCAACGTCCTGACTTTC; CDR3: CASSFGVGEPRGANVLTF
size: -; J: TRBJ1-2; D: -; V: TRBV11-2; DNA: TGTGCCAGCAGCTTAGAGGCGGATGGGGCACGGGGCTACACCTTC; CDR3: CASSLEADGARGYTF
size: -; J: TRBJ2-7; D: -; V: TRBV6-2/TRBV6-3; DNA: TGTGCCAGCAGTTACGCTGGGGACAAAGGCTACGAGCAGTACTTC; CDR3: CASSYAGDKGYEQYF
size: -; J: TRBJ2-7; D: -; V: TRBV7-2; DNA: TGTGCCAGCACCCCCCGACACGGGTACGAGCAGTACTTC; CDR3: CASTPRHGYEQYF
size: few; J: TRBJ1-1; D: TRBD1; V: TRBV5-4; DNA: TGTGCCAGCAGCTACCAGGGGGTCCTGAACACTGAAGCTTTCTTT; CDR3: CASSYQGVLNTEAFF
size: -; J: TRBJ1-3; D: -; V: TRBV4-1; DNA: TGCGCCAGCAGCCAAGATGAGGCAGTTGGAAACACCATATATTTT; CDR3: CASSQDEAVGNTIYF
size: -; J: TRBJ2-7; D: -; V: TRBV27; DNA: TGTGCCAGCAGCGGACAGAGCTCCTACGAGCAGTACTTC; CDR3: CASSGQSSYEQYF
size: -; J: TRBJ1-3; D: -; V: TRBV3-1/TRBV3-2; DNA: TGTGCCAGCAGACCCTCCGTTGTTGCTGGAAACACCATATATTTT; CDR3: CASRPSVVAGNTIYF
size: -; J: TRBJ2-5; D: -; V: TRBV3-1/TRBV3-2; DNA: TGTGCCAGCAGCCAAGTAAACCGGGCGGGCCAAGAGACCCAGTACTTC; CDR3: CASSQVNRAGQETQYF
size: -; J: TRBJ2-2; D: TRBD2; V: TRBV5-8; DNA: TGTGCCAGCAGCTTGGGTATGGGACTAGCGGTTACCGGGGAGCTGTTTTTT; CDR3: CASSLGMGLAVTGELFF
size: -; J: TRBJ1-6; D: -; V: TRBV7-2; DNA: TGTGCCAGCAGCTGGAGAGAGGAGGATTTTAATTCACCCCTCCACTTT; CDR3: CASSWREEDFNSPLHF
size: -; J: TRBJ1-2; D: -; V: TRBV29-1; DNA: TGCAGCGTTGAAACCCACAACTATGGCTACACCTTC; CDR3: CSVETHNYGYTF
size: -; J: TRBJ1-1; D: -; V: TRBV9; DNA: TGTGCCAGCAGCGTAGAAGCAATGAACACTGAAGCTTTCTTT; CDR3: CASSVEAMNTEAFF
size: -; J: TRBJ2-7; D: -; V: TRBV12-3/TRBV12-4; DNA: TGTGCCAGCAGTTTATTGCTTATGAGCGAGCAGTACTTC; CDR3: CASSLLLMSEQYF
size: few; J: TRBJ2-2; D: TRBD1; V: TRBV5-4; DNA: TGTGCCAGCAGCCCATACTCACAGGGGTCCGGGGAGCTGTTTTTT; CDR3: CASSPYSQGSGELFF